This T cell receptor (beta chain) comes out of a study of cytomegalovirus exposure and HLA in healthy donors. Study results and limitations: Some TCR beta chains (more than 150 of them) were listed as cytomegalovirus-associated. Later analysis associated a missense DCLRE1C variant with TCR beta V- and J-gene trimming.

The CDR3 totals 15 residues. Per germline, CDR1 SNHLY and CDR2 FYNNEI. The ends lost 6 bases at V and 4 bases at J; junction bases unmatched: 6. The PCR ran on 60 Vbeta and 13 Jbeta primers. Generated by immunoSEQ multiplex PCR, the TCRdb table keeps only in-frame clones and is missing some. Among some 85,000 clones listed, around 84% were seen once. Remarks on this clone: Antigen specificity is unknown.

V usage is TRBV2 and J usage is TRBJ2-3; 11 nucleotides agree with TRBD2. Sequencing was done on a sample of PBMCs. This receptor was identified in a woman aged 40-49 years in good health and CMV-seropositive. CDR3 amino acids: CASRPRLAGPDTQYF. DNA for the CDR3: TGTGCCAGCAGACCCAGACTAGCGGGACCAGATACGCAGTATTTT.